The present TCR beta chain was sequenced within a study of shared T cell receptors in the human thymus. From germline, CDR1 is SGHRS and CDR2 YFSETQ. The junction had 21 bases not matched to a gene; V was cut back by 5 bases and J by 10 bases. The CDR3 sequence is 18 residues long. Sequencing was performed with immunoSEQ multiplex PCR; in TCRdb, only in-frame clones are kept and a portion is missing. Of about 660,000 clones detected, more than 70% appear once; the ten largest clones hold just under 0.0095%. These data were likewise used in another study, on human thymus T cells.

The sample was thymocytes. The clonotype originates from a boy under two years old with a congenital heart defect. V gene TRBV5-1 combines with J gene TRBJ2-1; 10 nucleotides line up with TRBD2. CDR3 amino acids: CASRLKTVAGGPAGEQFF. The CDR3 region has the DNA TGCGCCAGCAGACTTAAAACTGTAGCGGGGGGTCCCGCCGGAGAGCAGTTCTTC. Combining the CDR3 with reference TRBV5-1 and TRBJ2-1 gives the whole variable domain KAGVTQTPRYLIKTRGQQVTLSCSPISGHRSVSWYQQTPGQGLQFLFEYFSETQRNKGNFPGRFSGRQFSNSRSEMNVSTLELGDSALYLCASRLKTVAGGPAGEQFFGPGTRLTVL.